These T cell receptor beta chains were read from a single sample in a study of blood T cell repertoires in COVID-19. Assay used: immunoSEQ multiplex PCR; TCRdb lists only in-frame clones, some missing. The data contain around 70,000 clones, approximately 81% of them singletons. Source material: peripheral blood. Receptors were obtained from a woman in her fifties or sixties with acute or convalescent COVID-19. The CDR3 runs from the conserved cysteine through the conserved F or W. A D gene is named only where the DNA matches it firmly. Clone size is shown for a subset of rows, as once, few, many or a class of expanded clone.

-	TRBD1	TRBJ2-1	TRBV7-8	TGTGCCAGCAGCCCGGGACAGCACAATGAGCAGTTCTTC	CASSPGQHNEQFF
-	-	TRBJ2-5	TRBV30	TGTGCCTGGAGTGTACCGTCTCTATTCAGAGGGCGAGAGACCCAGTACTTC	CAWSVPSLFRGRETQYF
-	-	TRBJ1-5	TRBV19	TGTGCCAGTAGCACCCCAGACAGGTATCAGCCCCAGCATTTT	CASSTPDRYQPQHF
-	-	TRBJ1-2	TRBV5-1	TGCGCCAGCAGCTTGGGGCAGGAATTTAACTATGGCTACACCTTC	CASSLGQEFNYGYTF
-	TRBD1	TRBJ1-1	TRBV3-1/TRBV3-2	TGTGCCAGCAGCCAACCGGACAGGGTCACTGAAGCTTTCTTT	CASSQPDRVTEAFF
-	-	TRBJ1-5	TRBV29-1	TGCAGCGTTCGGGGGGCAGGAGGTAGCAATCAGCCCCAGCATTTT	CSVRGAGGSNQPQHF
once	TRBD1	TRBJ1-6	TRBV7-6	TGTGCCAGCAGCTCGGGACAGCCAAATTCACCCCTCCACTTT	CASSSGQPNSPLHF
-	-	TRBJ2-1	TRBV2	TGTGCCAGCAGTTCCACAGGGAACAATGAGCAGTTCTTC	CASSSTGNNEQFF
-	-	TRBJ1-4	TRBV6-5	TGTGCCAGCAGTTACTCGGGGGGGGGAGGCGAAAAACTGTTTTTT	CASSYSGGGGEKLFF
-	TRBD1	TRBJ1-1	TRBV19	TGTGCCAGTACCCCGTCGGACAGGGTGAACACTGAAGCTTTCTTT	CASTPSDRVNTEAFF
-	-	TRBJ1-1	TRBV7-2	TGTGCCAGCAGCGGAGGAGGGAACACTGAAGCTTTCTTT	CASSGGGNTEAFF
once	TRBD1	TRBJ1-2	TRBV5-1	TGCGCCAGCAGTGGAACCGGACAGGGAAACTATGGCTACACCTTC	CASSGTGQGNYGYTF
-	TRBD1	TRBJ1-2	TRBV5-1	TGCGCCAGCAGGCCCGACAGGGGGCTGGACGGCTACACCTTC	CASRPDRGLDGYTF
-	-	TRBJ1-6	TRBV6-1	TGTGCCAGCAGTGACATGACAGGAAGGTCACCCCTCCACTTT	CASSDMTGRSPLHF
-	-	TRBJ2-5	TRBV3-1/TRBV3-2	TGTGCCAGCAGCCCATACCACGGACAGTACCAAGAGACCCAGTACTTC	CASSPYHGQYQETQYF
-	TRBD2	TRBJ2-3	TRBV6-5	TGTGCCAGCAGTTACAGGACTAGTGGGACAGATACGCAGTATTTT	CASSYRTSGTDTQYF
-	TRBD1	TRBJ1-1	TRBV9	TGTGCCAGCAGCGTGGACAGGGGTGAGACTGAAGCTTTCTTT	CASSVDRGETEAFF
-	-	TRBJ2-5	TRBV29-1	TGCAGCGTCGAAACAGGGATAGAGACCCAGTACTTC	CSVETGIETQYF
-	TRBD1	TRBJ1-2	TRBV27	TGTGCCACCGCAAGGACAGGGACGGGTGGCTACACCTTC	CATARTGTGGYTF
-	-	TRBJ1-2	TRBV12-2	TGTGCAAGTCGCACCCGGGACAGGTGTATTTGCTATGGCTACACCTTC	CASRTRDRCICYGYTF
-	-	TRBJ2-2	TRBV27	TGTGCCAGCAGTCTTGACTGGGCCGGGGAGCTGTTTTTT	CASSLDWAGELFF
-	-	TRBJ1-5	TRBV4-1	TGCGCCAGCAGCCAAGAGGCAGGATTACCTAATCAGCCCCAGCATTTT	CASSQEAGLPNQPQHF